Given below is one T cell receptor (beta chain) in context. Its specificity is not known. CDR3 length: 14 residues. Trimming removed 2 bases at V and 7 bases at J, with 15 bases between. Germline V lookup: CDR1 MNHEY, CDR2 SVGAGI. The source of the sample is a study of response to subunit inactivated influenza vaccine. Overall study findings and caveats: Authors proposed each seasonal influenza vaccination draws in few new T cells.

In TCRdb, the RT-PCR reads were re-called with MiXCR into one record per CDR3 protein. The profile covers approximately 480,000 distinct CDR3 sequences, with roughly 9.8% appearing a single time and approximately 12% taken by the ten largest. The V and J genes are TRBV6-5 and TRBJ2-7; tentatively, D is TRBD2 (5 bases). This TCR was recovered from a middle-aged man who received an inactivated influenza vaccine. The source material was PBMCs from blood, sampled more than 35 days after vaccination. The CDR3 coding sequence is TGTGCCAGCAGTTACGGGTCGTCCTGGGAGGAGCAGTACTTC. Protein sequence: CASSYGSSWEEQYF.